This TCR beta chain originates from a study of T cell responses to AZD1222 COVID-19 vaccine. General study points: Only 5 or 6 people who got AZD1222 tested seropositive at baseline. In a largely white British group with more females than males, clonal diversity was possibly underestimated. Repertoire collection took place solely once the T cell response had peaked.

Second-dose intervals of approximately 4 or approximately 12 weeks were pooled. Germline V gene data show CDR1 as SGHDT and CDR2 as YYEEEE. Trimming took 4 bases from V and 3 from J; bases not matched to a gene: 7. CDR3 size: 15 residues. Points on this clone: Its antigen remains unidentified.

The method was immunoSEQ multiplex PCR; TCRdb's version includes in-frame clones alone and lacks a portion of them. Here the sample spans more than 110,000 clones, about 92% being singletons. This chain connects TRBV5-6 to TRBJ1-2, with 9 bases identical to TRBD1. The receptor was derived from an adult who received the AZD1222 COVID-19 vaccine. The source material was peripheral blood, sampled 28 days after the second AZD1222 dose. The CDR3 sequence is CASSIRDRADYGYTF. CDR3 nucleotide sequence: TGTGCCAGCAGCATCCGGGACAGGGCGGACTATGGCTACACCTTC. The full variable domain, with the rest looked up from reference TRBV5-6 and TRBJ1-2, is DAGVTQSPTHLIKTRGQQVTLRCSPKSGHDTVSWYQQALGQGPQFIFQYYEEEERQRGNFPDRFSGHQFPNYSSELNVNALLLGDSALYLCASSIRDRADYGYTFGSGTRLTVV.